A selection of T cell receptor beta chains follows, all from one sample in a study of cytomegalovirus exposure and HLA in healthy donors. The assay was immunoSEQ multiplex PCR, and TCRdb's table has in-frame clones only and misses some. Of about 170,000 clones in the sample, about 80% were seen once. The sample taken for sequencing was PBMCs. The source of these receptors is a woman between 50 and 59 years old in good health and CMV-seropositive. The CDR3 runs from the conserved cysteine through the conserved F or W. Fields, in order: V gene, D gene, clone size, J gene, CDR3 DNA, CDR3 protein. D genes are given only for firm matches. The listing skips clone size in some rows; elsewhere it reads once, few, many or a size class.

v_gene: TRBV14
d_gene: TRBD1
abundance: few
j_gene: TRBJ2-4
CDR3nt: TGTGCCAGCAGCCAAGTACAGGGGGCCAACATTCAGTACTTC
CDR3aa: CASSQVQGANIQYF

v_gene: TRBV6-6
d_gene: NA
abundance: NA
j_gene: TRBJ2-5
CDR3nt: TGTGCCAGCAGTCCGCAAGAGACCCAGTACTTC
CDR3aa: CASSPQETQYF

v_gene: TRBV4-3
d_gene: TRBD1
abundance: once
j_gene: TRBJ1-2
CDR3nt: TGCGCCAGCAGCCGCACACAGGGGTCCAACTATGGCTACACCTTC
CDR3aa: CASSRTQGSNYGYTF

v_gene: TRBV6-5
d_gene: TRBD1
abundance: once
j_gene: TRBJ1-6
CDR3nt: TGTGCCAGCACTGCCGGGACAGGGCAATCACCCCTCCACTTT
CDR3aa: CASTAGTGQSPLHF

v_gene: TRBV28
d_gene: NA
abundance: NA
j_gene: TRBJ1-1
CDR3nt: TGTGCCAGCAGTTTTGCAGGTATGAACACTGAAGCTTTCTTT
CDR3aa: CASSFAGMNTEAFF

v_gene: TRBV15
d_gene: NA
abundance: NA
j_gene: TRBJ1-1
CDR3nt: TGTGCCACCAGCAGAGAGAGTATGTCGAACACTGAAGCTTTCTTT
CDR3aa: CATSRESMSNTEAFF

v_gene: TRBV5-4
d_gene: NA
abundance: once
j_gene: TRBJ1-1
CDR3nt: TGTGTCAGCAGCTTGTCATCCGGACTGGGGGAAGCTTTCTTT
CDR3aa: CVSSLSSGLGEAFF

v_gene: TRBV15
d_gene: TRBD2
abundance: few
j_gene: TRBJ2-1
CDR3nt: TGTGCCACCAGCTCTCGAGGGTGGGGACTAGCGGGATCCTTAAACTTCAATGAGCAGTTCTTC
CDR3aa: CATSSRGWGLAGSLNFNEQFF

v_gene: TRBV10-2
d_gene: NA
abundance: NA
j_gene: TRBJ1-1
CDR3nt: TGCGCCAGCAGTGAGCCAGACAGTGCTGAAGCTTTCTTT
CDR3aa: CASSEPDSAEAFF

v_gene: TRBV9
d_gene: NA
abundance: NA
j_gene: TRBJ1-2
CDR3nt: TGTGCCAGAGAGCCTCGGGCTAAGGGAGGCTATGGCTACACCTTC
CDR3aa: CAREPRAKGGYGYTF

v_gene: TRBV19
d_gene: NA
abundance: NA
j_gene: TRBJ1-5
CDR3nt: TGTGCCAGTAGTCTCGGACAGAGCAATCAGCCCCAGCATTTT
CDR3aa: CASSLGQSNQPQHF

v_gene: TRBV6-5
d_gene: NA
abundance: NA
j_gene: TRBJ2-7
CDR3nt: TGTGCCAGCAGCCCCGGGGGTTTGGACGAGCAGTACTTC
CDR3aa: CASSPGGLDEQYF

v_gene: TRBV27
d_gene: TRBD1
abundance: NA
j_gene: TRBJ2-7
CDR3nt: TGTGCCAGCTCCGGGACAGGGGACTACGAGCAGTACTTC
CDR3aa: CASSGTGDYEQYF

v_gene: TRBV5-4
d_gene: TRBD1
abundance: NA
j_gene: TRBJ1-2
CDR3nt: TGTGCCAGCAGTCTGGACAGGGTGACAGCTAACTATGGCTACACCTTC
CDR3aa: CASSLDRVTANYGYTF

v_gene: TRBV27
d_gene: TRBD2
abundance: NA
j_gene: TRBJ2-3
CDR3nt: TGTGCCAGCAGTTTTGAGGGCGGGGGGGCAGATACGCAGTATTTT
CDR3aa: CASSFEGGGADTQYF

v_gene: TRBV7-2
d_gene: NA
abundance: NA
j_gene: TRBJ2-7
CDR3nt: TGTGCCAGCAGCCCCTCAGGATACGAGCAGTACTTC
CDR3aa: CASSPSGYEQYF

v_gene: TRBV5-1
d_gene: NA
abundance: NA
j_gene: TRBJ2-5
CDR3nt: TGCGCCAGCAGCTACATGACAGGCGAGACCCAGTACTTC
CDR3aa: CASSYMTGETQYF

v_gene: TRBV19
d_gene: NA
abundance: few
j_gene: TRBJ1-6
CDR3nt: TGTGCCAGTAGTATCCCCCTCAGGGGTGGCAATTCACCCCTCCACTTT
CDR3aa: CASSIPLRGGNSPLHF

v_gene: TRBV5-4
d_gene: TRBD1
abundance: NA
j_gene: TRBJ1-2
CDR3nt: TGTGCCAGCAGCCCAACGGGGGGGGGACAGGGATGGTATGGCTACACCTTC
CDR3aa: CASSPTGGGQGWYGYTF

v_gene: TRBV7-2
d_gene: NA
abundance: NA
j_gene: TRBJ2-5
CDR3nt: TGTGCCAGCAGCTTAACCTCCACAGGGCGTAATCAAGAGACCCAGTACTTC
CDR3aa: CASSLTSTGRNQETQYF

v_gene: TRBV2
d_gene: TRBD1
abundance: NA
j_gene: TRBJ1-1
CDR3nt: TGTGCCAGCAGTACAGGGGTGCGAACTGAAGCTTTCTTT
CDR3aa: CASSTGVRTEAFF

v_gene: TRBV19
d_gene: TRBD1
abundance: NA
j_gene: TRBJ1-1
CDR3nt: TGTGCCAGTAGTAGGGGGACAGTGGCTTTCTTT
CDR3aa: CASSRGTVAFF

v_gene: TRBV4-1
d_gene: TRBD2
abundance: few
j_gene: TRBJ2-2
CDR3nt: TGCGCCAGCACCAAAGCGGGAACCAACACCGGGGAGCTGTTTTTT
CDR3aa: CASTKAGTNTGELFF

v_gene: TRBV7-9
d_gene: TRBD2
abundance: NA
j_gene: TRBJ2-7
CDR3nt: TGTGCCAGCAGCTTCGGGAGGGGATTGAGGGAGCAGTACTTC
CDR3aa: CASSFGRGLREQYF

v_gene: TRBV13
d_gene: TRBD1
abundance: NA
j_gene: TRBJ1-2
CDR3nt: TGTGCCAGCAGCGCCGAACAGGGGGCGGTCTATGGCTACACCTTC
CDR3aa: CASSAEQGAVYGYTF

v_gene: TRBV6-5
d_gene: NA
abundance: NA
j_gene: TRBJ1-2
CDR3nt: TGTGCCAGCAGTTACTCGCAGGTTGGCTATGGCTACACCTTC
CDR3aa: CASSYSQVGYGYTF

v_gene: TRBV5-6
d_gene: TRBD1
abundance: NA
j_gene: TRBJ1-2
CDR3nt: TGTGCCAGCAGCGACAGACAGGGATACTATGGCTACACCTTC
CDR3aa: CASSDRQGYYGYTF

v_gene: TRBV19
d_gene: TRBD1
abundance: NA
j_gene: TRBJ1-1
CDR3nt: TGTGCCAGTAGCCAAATACCGGGACAGGGTAGTGTTAACACTGAAGCTTTCTTT
CDR3aa: CASSQIPGQGSVNTEAFF

v_gene: TRBV19
d_gene: NA
abundance: once
j_gene: TRBJ2-5
CDR3nt: TGTGCCAGTAGTATGCAGGGTGGGGGGGAGACCCAGTACTTC
CDR3aa: CASSMQGGGETQYF

v_gene: TRBV28
d_gene: TRBD1
abundance: NA
j_gene: TRBJ1-2
CDR3nt: TGTGCCAGCAGTCCCCGGACAGGAGGGACCTATGGCTACACCTTC
CDR3aa: CASSPRTGGTYGYTF

v_gene: TRBV11-2
d_gene: NA
abundance: NA
j_gene: TRBJ2-2
CDR3nt: TGTGCCAGCAGCTTAGTGAGGTCTCCTTTAGGCGGGGAGCTGTTTTTT
CDR3aa: CASSLVRSPLGGELFF

v_gene: TRBV19
d_gene: TRBD1
abundance: once
j_gene: TRBJ2-7
CDR3nt: TGTGCCAGTAGAAAGGGGGCTTCAACCTACGAGCAGTACTTC
CDR3aa: CASRKGASTYEQYF

v_gene: TRBV13
d_gene: TRBD2
abundance: NA
j_gene: TRBJ2-1
CDR3nt: TGTGCCAGCAGCTTACGGACTAGCGGGAGCTCCTACAATGAGCAGTTCTTC
CDR3aa: CASSLRTSGSSYNEQFF